Following are 13 T cell receptor beta chains from one sample sequenced in a study of shared clonotypes between healthy human individuals. Generated by immunoSEQ multiplex PCR, the TCRdb table keeps only in-frame clones and is missing some. Found here are about 480,000 clones, around 74% of them singletons; the top ten hold 10% to 15%. The sample comprised PBMCs. These receptors were collected from a middle-aged woman in good health. Some clones in this sample may be carry-over from other donors' samples.

V usage is TRBV18 and J usage is TRBJ2-2; 9 nucleotides agree with TRBD2. The V gene end was trimmed by 2 bases and the J gene end by 0 bases; junction bases not matched to a gene: 1. The CDR3 runs to 16 residues. CDR1 is KGHSH and CDR2 is LQKENI in the germline V gene. CDR3 protein: CASSPSGRPNTGELFF. The CDR3 nucleotides are TGTGCCAGCTCACCAAGCGGGAGGCCGAACACCGGGGAGCTGTTTTTT.

The chain recombines TRBV15 with TRBJ2-1, with 10 positions matching TRBD2. V shed 1 base and J 6 bases; nucleotides not matched to a gene: 6. The CDR3 loop spans 16 amino acids. Germline V lookup: CDR1 LNHNV, CDR2 YYDKDF (reference sequence). The DNA for the CDR3 is TGTGCCACCAGCAGAGCCCCTAGCGGGAGAGGCAATGAGCAGTTCTTC. Translating gives CATSRAPSGRGNEQFF. Full variable domain (missing parts from reference TRBV15 and TRBJ2-1): DAMVIQNPRYQVTQFGKPVTLSCSQTLNHNVMYWYQQKSSQAPKLLFHYYDKDFNNEADTPDNFQSRRPNTSFCFLDIRSPGLGDTAMYLCATSRAPSGRGNEQFFGPGTRLTVL.

The V and J genes are TRBV2 and TRBJ1-1, with 8 bases identical to TRBD1. CDR3 size: 12 residues. V gave up 8 bases and J gave up 5 bases; unmatched junction bases: 4. Germline V gene sequence: CDR1 SNHLY, CDR2 FYNNEI. The chain's CDR3 is CASGQGYTEAFF. Written as DNA, the CDR3 is TGTGCCAGCGGACAGGGTTATACTGAAGCTTTCTTT.

This chain links TRBV19 with TRBJ1-3; 8 nucleotides agree with TRBD1. V lost 6 bases, J lost 3 bases, and 4 bases stayed unmatched. Germline CDR1 and CDR2: LNHDA and SQIVND (reference sequence). The CDR3 totals 14 residues. The CDR3: CASSRQGSGNTIYF. Here the CDR3 DNA reads TGTGCCAGTAGCCGACAGGGGAGTGGAAACACCATATATTTT.

This clone appeared a few times. The chain uses TRBV19 and TRBJ2-7; D is unclear. Germline V gene sequence: CDR1 LNHDA, CDR2 SQIVND (reference sequence). This CDR3 has 18 residues. V was trimmed by 4 bases and J by 0 bases, leaving 22 bases between them. The CDR3 DNA is TGTGCCAGTAGTAGGTCCACACCGAAGGTTTCGTCCTCCTACGAGCAGTACTTC. This codes for CASSRSTPKVSSSYEQYF. The whole variable domain, remainder taken from reference TRBV19 and TRBJ2-7, is DGGITQSPKYLFRKEGQNVTLSCEQNLNHDAMYWYRQDPGQGLRLIYYSQIVNDFQKGDIAEGYSVSREKKESFPLTVTSAQKNPTAFYLCASSRSTPKVSSSYEQYFGPGTRLTVT.

V is TRBV7-2 and J is TRBJ2-7; 7 bases agree with TRBD1. This CDR3 region has 14 residues. From germline, CDR1 is SGHTA and CDR2 FQGNSA. V lost 4 bases and J lost 4; bases outside the gene matches: 7. CDR3 in DNA: TGTGCCAGCAGCTCCGCCGGGACAGCTTACGAGCAGTACTTC. Protein: CASSSAGTAYEQYF.

V gene TRBV11-2 combines with J gene TRBJ2-3; the D gene is possibly TRBD2 (6 bases). Germline V gene data show CDR1 as SGHAT and CDR2 as FQNNGV. The CDR3 is 13 residues long. V was cut by 0 bases and J by 9 bases, with 10 bases left in between. CDR3 residues: CASSLESAGTQYF. Written as DNA, the CDR3 is TGTGCCAGCAGCTTAGAATCCGCGGGGACGCAGTATTTT.

This clone was picked up a small number of times. CDR3 sequence: CASSQGKGGGTQETQYF. The CDR3 DNA is TGTGCCAGCAGCCAAGGGAAGGGTGGCGGGACACAAGAGACCCAGTACTTC. The chain employs TRBV4-2 and TRBJ2-5, with D tentatively TRBD1 or TRBD2 (6 bases each). Deletions cut 1 base from V and 2 bases from J, with 17 bases between. CDR1 is LGHNA, CDR2 YNFKEQ, per germline. The CDR3 runs 17 residues.

A few counts support this clone. The chain combines TRBV28 with TRBJ1-2; weak D call: TRBD1 (6 bases). Trimming pared 3 bases from V and 2 bases from J, leaving 13 bases between. CDR1 and CDR2 from the germline V gene are MDHEN and SYDVKM. This CDR3 is 15 amino acids long. CDR3 amino acids: CASSFGTSLNYGYTF. Written as DNA, the CDR3 is TGTGCCAGCAGTTTCGGGACAAGCCTCAACTATGGCTACACCTTC.

CDR3 sequence (DNA): TGTGCCAGCAGCCCCATTGGGGCGAGAGAGACCCAGTACTTC. Its translation is CASSPIGARETQYF. V is TRBV11-2 and J is TRBJ2-5, with D possibly TRBD1 on 5 matching bases. V was trimmed by 5 bases and J by 4 bases, leaving 14 bases between them. This CDR3 has 14 amino acids. Per the germline V gene, CDR1 is SGHAT and CDR2 is FQNNGV.

The gene calls are TRBV18 and TRBJ2-3, with D uncertain. The CDR3 has 14 amino acids. V was pared by 1 base and J by 2 bases, with 7 bases between. Germline values: CDR1 KGHSH, CDR2 LQKENI. The CDR3 reads CASSPQVNTDTQYF. DNA of the CDR3: TGTGCCAGCTCACCACAAGTGAACACAGATACGCAGTATTTT.

This clone was seen just once. J is TRBJ1-3 and V is TRBV7-8, with D hard to call. This CDR3 is built from 16 residues. The V gene lost 1 base and the J gene lost 4 bases, with 14 bases spanning the gap. Germline values: CDR1 SGHVS, CDR2 FQNEAQ. CDR3: CASSLERVALGNTIYF. CDR3 bases: TGTGCCAGCAGCTTAGAGAGGGTGGCATTGGGAAACACCATATATTTT.

Points on this clone: This same CDR3 is encoded by further DNA sequences in the sample. This chain uses TRBV30 with TRBJ1-1, with D possibly TRBD1 on 6 matching bases. Deletions cut 0 bases from V and 0 bases from J, with 8 bases between. CDR1 GTSNPN and CDR2 SVGIG come from the germline V gene (reference sequence). The CDR3 extends over 14 amino acids. The CDR3 loop is CAWSVGGVNTEAFF. The CDR3 DNA reads TGTGCCTGGAGTGTAGGGGGGGTGAACACTGAAGCTTTCTTT.